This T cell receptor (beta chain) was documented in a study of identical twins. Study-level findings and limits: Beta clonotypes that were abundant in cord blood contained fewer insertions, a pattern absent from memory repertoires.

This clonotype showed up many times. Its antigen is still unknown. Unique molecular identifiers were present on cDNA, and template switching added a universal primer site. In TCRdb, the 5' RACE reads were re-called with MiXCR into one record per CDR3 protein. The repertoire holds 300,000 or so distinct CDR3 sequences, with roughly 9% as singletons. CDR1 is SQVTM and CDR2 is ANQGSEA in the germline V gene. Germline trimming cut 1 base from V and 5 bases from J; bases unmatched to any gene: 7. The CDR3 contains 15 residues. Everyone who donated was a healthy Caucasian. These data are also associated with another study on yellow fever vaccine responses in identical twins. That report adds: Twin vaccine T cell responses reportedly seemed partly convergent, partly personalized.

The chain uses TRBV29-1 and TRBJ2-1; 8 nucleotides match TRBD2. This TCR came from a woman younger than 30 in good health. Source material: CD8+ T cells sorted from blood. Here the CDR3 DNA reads TGCAGCGTTGAAGGGCTAAGCGGGGGAAACAATGAGCAGTTCTTC. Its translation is CSVEGLSGGNNEQFF.